This is a list of T cell receptor beta chains from one sample in a study of PD-L1 blockade in urothelial cancer. The data were produced by immunoSEQ multiplex PCR, yet TCRdb's version contains in-frame clones alone and is incomplete. This table has over 45,000 clones, approximately 86% appearing once. The source material was PBMCs, sampled around atezolizumab (anti-PD-L1) treatment. These receptors all come from a man aged 55 to 70 with urothelial cancer. CDR3s include the opening cysteine and the closing phenylalanine or tryptophan. Fields, in order: J gene, D gene, clone size, V gene, CDR3 DNA, CDR3 protein. The D gene is left open where the match is weak. Expanded clones are given a class, and other clones once, few, many or no size at all.

J gene: TRBJ1-2
D gene: TRBD1
clone size: few
V gene: TRBV27
CDR3 DNA: TGTGCCAGCAGTCCGGGGACAGGCGGCTACACCTTC
CDR3 protein: CASSPGTGGYTF

J gene: TRBJ2-1
D gene: TRBD2
clone size: NA
V gene: TRBV5-1
CDR3 DNA: TGCGCCAGCAGCTTGGATGGACTAGCGGCCAATGAGCAGTTCTTC
CDR3 protein: CASSLDGLAANEQFF

J gene: TRBJ1-2
D gene: TRBD1
clone size: NA
V gene: TRBV13
CDR3 DNA: TGTGCCAGCAGTCTACCTCGGACAGGGGAACATGGCTACACCTTC
CDR3 protein: CASSLPRTGEHGYTF

J gene: TRBJ1-1
D gene: TRBD1
clone size: NA
V gene: TRBV5-1
CDR3 DNA: TGCGCCAGCAGCATCAACAGGGGCCTCGGCACTGAAGCTTTCTTT
CDR3 protein: CASSINRGLGTEAFF

J gene: TRBJ2-3
D gene: NA
clone size: NA
V gene: TRBV9
CDR3 DNA: TGTGCCAGCAGCGTTCTAGAGGGCGTCCAGACGTTCACAGATACGCAGTATTTT
CDR3 protein: CASSVLEGVQTFTDTQYF

J gene: TRBJ1-2
D gene: NA
clone size: NA
V gene: TRBV19
CDR3 DNA: TGTGCCAGTAGTTCACTTCAGGACAGAGATTCGGGCGGCTACACCTTC
CDR3 protein: CASSSLQDRDSGGYTF

J gene: TRBJ2-1
D gene: TRBD1
clone size: NA
V gene: TRBV19
CDR3 DNA: TGTGCCAGTAGTCCTACGGGACAGGGAATCGGCAATGAGCAGTTCTTC
CDR3 protein: CASSPTGQGIGNEQFF

J gene: TRBJ2-6
D gene: NA
clone size: NA
V gene: TRBV5-1
CDR3 DNA: TGCGCCAGCAGCCCTACCGGAGGGCTCGGGGCCAACGTCCTGACTTTC
CDR3 protein: CASSPTGGLGANVLTF

J gene: TRBJ1-5
D gene: NA
clone size: NA
V gene: TRBV9
CDR3 DNA: TGTGCCAGCAGCCCAGACCCCCGGGGTCAGCCCCAGCATTTT
CDR3 protein: CASSPDPRGQPQHF

J gene: TRBJ1-2
D gene: NA
clone size: NA
V gene: TRBV7-9
CDR3 DNA: TGTGCCAGCAGCTTAGACGGGACTGATTTCTCCTATGGCTACACCTTC
CDR3 protein: CASSLDGTDFSYGYTF

J gene: TRBJ2-1
D gene: TRBD2
clone size: NA
V gene: TRBV5-4
CDR3 DNA: TGTGCCAGCAGCTTGGTAGGTAGCGGGGAATACAATGAGCAGTTCTTC
CDR3 protein: CASSLVGSGEYNEQFF

J gene: TRBJ1-2
D gene: NA
clone size: NA
V gene: TRBV6-5
CDR3 DNA: TGTGCCAGCAGTTACTCAAGAAACAGGGCGCACTATGGCTACACCTTC
CDR3 protein: CASSYSRNRAHYGYTF

J gene: TRBJ1-1
D gene: NA
clone size: NA
V gene: TRBV19
CDR3 DNA: TGTGCCAGTGGAAGACAGCTTAACACTGAAGCTTTCTTT
CDR3 protein: CASGRQLNTEAFF

J gene: TRBJ1-5
D gene: NA
clone size: NA
V gene: TRBV7-2
CDR3 DNA: TGTGCCAGCAGCTTAGGCAGGGACAATCAGCCCCAGCATTTT
CDR3 protein: CASSLGRDNQPQHF

J gene: TRBJ1-2
D gene: TRBD1
clone size: NA
V gene: TRBV6-5
CDR3 DNA: TGTGCCAGCAGTTCGGGACAGGGTGGTGGCTACACCTTC
CDR3 protein: CASSSGQGGGYTF

J gene: TRBJ1-5
D gene: NA
clone size: NA
V gene: TRBV28
CDR3 DNA: TGTGCCAGCAGTTTTGGTTTTGTACAGATTTACCAGCCCCAGCATTTT
CDR3 protein: CASSFGFVQIYQPQHF

J gene: TRBJ1-1
D gene: NA
clone size: NA
V gene: TRBV4-3
CDR3 DNA: TGCGCCAGCAGCCAGACAGGGAACACTGAAGCTTTCTTT
CDR3 protein: CASSQTGNTEAFF

J gene: TRBJ2-2
D gene: NA
clone size: NA
V gene: TRBV6-5
CDR3 DNA: TGTGCCAGCAGGTCCCCAACTCTAGCGACCGGGGAGCTGTTTTTT
CDR3 protein: CASRSPTLATGELFF

J gene: TRBJ2-7
D gene: NA
clone size: NA
V gene: TRBV18
CDR3 DNA: TGTGCCAGCTCACCGGGCAGGGGCTACGAGCAGTACTTC
CDR3 protein: CASSPGRGYEQYF

J gene: TRBJ1-2
D gene: TRBD1
clone size: NA
V gene: TRBV18
CDR3 DNA: TGTGCCAGCTCACCAGGGACAGGGGGAAACTATGGCTACACCTTC
CDR3 protein: CASSPGTGGNYGYTF

J gene: TRBJ2-7
D gene: TRBD1
clone size: NA
V gene: TRBV30
CDR3 DNA: TGTGCCTGGGACGGGACAGCCGTTGGTGAGCAGTACTTC
CDR3 protein: CAWDGTAVGEQYF

J gene: TRBJ2-7
D gene: NA
clone size: NA
V gene: TRBV30
CDR3 DNA: TGTGCCTGGGGTACTATCTACGAGCAGTACTTC
CDR3 protein: CAWGTIYEQYF

J gene: TRBJ2-3
D gene: NA
clone size: NA
V gene: TRBV6-4
CDR3 DNA: TGTGCCAGCAGTGAACGGGGGAGCACAGATACGCAGTATTTT
CDR3 protein: CASSERGSTDTQYF

J gene: TRBJ2-1
D gene: TRBD2
clone size: once
V gene: TRBV2
CDR3 DNA: TGTGCCAGCAGTTGGGGACTAGCGGGAGGACGAGAGCAGTTCTTC
CDR3 protein: CASSWGLAGGREQFF

J gene: TRBJ2-7
D gene: TRBD2
clone size: NA
V gene: TRBV4-2
CDR3 DNA: TGTGCCAGCAGCGGCGGTAGTAGCGGGAGTCTTTACGAGCAGTACTTC
CDR3 protein: CASSGGSSGSLYEQYF

J gene: TRBJ1-2
D gene: NA
clone size: NA
V gene: TRBV6-6
CDR3 DNA: TGTGCCAGCACGGCCGGGGGGAATAGGGGCTACACCTTC
CDR3 protein: CASTAGGNRGYTF

J gene: TRBJ1-4
D gene: NA
clone size: NA
V gene: TRBV7-2
CDR3 DNA: TGTGCCAGCAGCCCCCTGGGGGGGGAAGCCCCCCCCTTGTTTTTT
CDR3 protein: CASSPLGGEAPPLFF

J gene: TRBJ2-2
D gene: TRBD2
clone size: few
V gene: TRBV6-1
CDR3 DNA: TGTGCCAGCAGGGTAGCGGGAGTCGGGGAGCTGTTTTTT
CDR3 protein: CASRVAGVGELFF

J gene: TRBJ1-1
D gene: NA
clone size: NA
V gene: TRBV7-3
CDR3 DNA: TGTGCCAGCAGCTTAACCCCCACCGGGGGTAATGAAGCTTTCTTT
CDR3 protein: CASSLTPTGGNEAFF

J gene: TRBJ2-1
D gene: NA
clone size: NA
V gene: TRBV4-2
CDR3 DNA: TGTGCCAGCAGCCAGAGCCTGGGGGGAGTAAACAATGAGCAGTTCTTC
CDR3 protein: CASSQSLGGVNNEQFF

J gene: TRBJ1-2
D gene: TRBD1
clone size: NA
V gene: TRBV19
CDR3 DNA: TGTGCCAGTAGTAGGACAGGGGAAAACTATGGCTACACCTTC
CDR3 protein: CASSRTGENYGYTF

J gene: TRBJ2-1
D gene: NA
clone size: NA
V gene: TRBV19
CDR3 DNA: TGTGCCAGTAGATTACGGGGTGGCGGTGAGCAGTTCTTC
CDR3 protein: CASRLRGGGEQFF

J gene: TRBJ2-7
D gene: TRBD1
clone size: once
V gene: TRBV25-1
CDR3 DNA: TGTGCCAGCGGAATGGGACAGGGGGCATACGAGCAGTACTTC
CDR3 protein: CASGMGQGAYEQYF

J gene: TRBJ1-5
D gene: TRBD1
clone size: NA
V gene: TRBV5-6
CDR3 DNA: TGTGCCAGCAGCTTGGGAGACAGGGTTAGCAATCAGCCCCAGCATTTT
CDR3 protein: CASSLGDRVSNQPQHF

J gene: TRBJ2-3
D gene: NA
clone size: NA
V gene: TRBV13
CDR3 DNA: TGTGCCAGCAGTCGCCCGGGGGATTCTGCCACAGATACGCAGTATTTT
CDR3 protein: CASSRPGDSATDTQYF

J gene: TRBJ1-1
D gene: NA
clone size: NA
V gene: TRBV6-1
CDR3 DNA: TGTGCCACTTCGCACCCGGGACTAATGAACACTGAAGCTTTCTTT
CDR3 protein: CATSHPGLMNTEAFF

J gene: TRBJ1-2
D gene: TRBD1
clone size: NA
V gene: TRBV13
CDR3 DNA: TGTGCCAGCAGCTTACGTCCCCCGGGACAGGGCTGGAGCTACACCTTC
CDR3 protein: CASSLRPPGQGWSYTF

J gene: TRBJ1-5
D gene: NA
clone size: NA
V gene: TRBV29-1
CDR3 DNA: TGCAGCGCAAGTGGCCCGGGGGGGCCCCAGCATTTT
CDR3 protein: CSASGPGGPQHF

J gene: TRBJ1-2
D gene: TRBD1
clone size: NA
V gene: TRBV30
CDR3 DNA: TGTGCCGGGGGACAGTTCAATGGCTACACCTTC
CDR3 protein: CAGGQFNGYTF

J gene: TRBJ2-7
D gene: TRBD2
clone size: NA
V gene: TRBV7-2
CDR3 DNA: TGTGCCAGCAGCTCCGAGCGTTTTAGACTAGCGGCCTCCTACGAGCAGTACTTC
CDR3 protein: CASSSERFRLAASYEQYF

J gene: TRBJ2-3
D gene: NA
clone size: NA
V gene: TRBV11-3
CDR3 DNA: TGTGCCAGCAGCCTGACAGCAGATACGCAGTATTTT
CDR3 protein: CASSLTADTQYF

J gene: TRBJ2-3
D gene: NA
clone size: NA
V gene: TRBV11-2
CDR3 DNA: TGTGCCAGCAGCTTTGCGGGCGGGACTAGCACAGATACGCAGTATTTT
CDR3 protein: CASSFAGGTSTDTQYF

J gene: TRBJ2-1
D gene: NA
clone size: few
V gene: TRBV27
CDR3 DNA: TGTGCCAGCAGTTTCCAGGGGTCCTACAATGAGCAGTTCTTC
CDR3 protein: CASSFQGSYNEQFF

J gene: TRBJ2-3
D gene: TRBD2
clone size: NA
V gene: TRBV7-3
CDR3 DNA: TGTGCCAGCAGCTTAAGTCCTAGCGGGGGCCAAGATACGCAGTATTTT
CDR3 protein: CASSLSPSGGQDTQYF

J gene: TRBJ2-1
D gene: TRBD2
clone size: NA
V gene: TRBV5-6
CDR3 DNA: TGTGCCAGTACCGGGACTAGCGGGAGGTACTCCTACAATGAGCAGTTCTTC
CDR3 protein: CASTGTSGRYSYNEQFF

J gene: TRBJ2-3
D gene: TRBD2
clone size: few
V gene: TRBV10-3
CDR3 DNA: TGTGCCATCAGTGAGCCGGGGACTAGCGGGGCCATGTATTTT
CDR3 protein: CAISEPGTSGAMYF

J gene: TRBJ2-7
D gene: TRBD1
clone size: NA
V gene: TRBV2
CDR3 DNA: TGTGCCAGCAATCCGGGACAGGGAGACTACGAGCAGTACTTC
CDR3 protein: CASNPGQGDYEQYF

J gene: TRBJ2-1
D gene: NA
clone size: NA
V gene: TRBV2
CDR3 DNA: TGTGCCAGCAGTGCCAGGACTAACAATGAGCAGTTCTTC
CDR3 protein: CASSARTNNEQFF